This note documents a single TCR beta chain sequence. This CDR3 has 15 amino acids. The germline V gene encodes CDR1 MGHRA and CDR2 YSYEKL. Trimming took 1 base from V and 2 from J, leaving 8 bases between them. This sample is part of a study of T cells in tuberculosis. Overall study: This South African cohort compared adolescents with or without latent tuberculosis against adults with active tuberculosis.

TCRdb keeps only in-frame clones here, not all; method: immunoSEQ multiplex PCR. The sample yields roughly 34,000 clones, under 98% seen once. The source of this sequence is a donor between 10 and 35 years old with latent tuberculosis or without tuberculosis infection. The chain has TRBV4-1 and TRBJ2-2; no clear D. What was sequenced was PBMCs. CDR3 residues: CASSQASVNTGELFF. CDR3 in DNA: TGCGCCAGCAGCCAAGCTTCGGTCAACACCGGGGAGCTGTTTTTT.